This TCR beta chain originates from a study of cytomegalovirus exposure and HLA in healthy donors. Study in general: In a later analysis, the 90 to 150 validation repertoires were reported to have used the same platform as the 600 to 800 first-cohort repertoires.

Broader study findings: Rare TCR sequences dominated, though some public TCRs recurred in many donors. Confirmation was obtained in vitro that a few CMV-associated chains are specific for CMV antigens.

The count of this clone is one. Its antigen remains unknown. The assay was immunoSEQ multiplex PCR, and TCRdb's table has in-frame clones only and misses some. The repertoire holds approximately 130,000 clones, over 85% seen once, with 1.5% to 2% in the top ten. This CDR3 spans 16 amino acids. The V and J ends lost 2 bases and 7 bases, in that order; junction bases with no gene match: 9. The germline CDR1 and CDR2 sequences are SGHDT and YYEEEE. The specimen sequenced was PBMCs. This sequence originates from a woman aged 18-29 years in good health and CMV-seronegative. The V and J genes are TRBV5-6 and TRBJ1-4; 9 nucleotides align to TRBD1. Here the CDR3 DNA reads TGTGCCAGCAGCTTCCAAGTAGGGACAGGGAGTGAAAAACTGTTTTTT. Translated, it gives CASSFQVGTGSEKLFF.